These T cell receptor beta chains were read from a single sample in a study of shared clonotypes between healthy human individuals. Only in-frame clones appear in the TCRdb table, and some are missing; sequencing was by immunoSEQ multiplex PCR. The sample comprises nearly 2 million clones, roughly 95% of which are singletons, and roughly 1% rests with the top ten. Specimen: naive CD8+ T cells sorted from blood. The origin of the receptors is a young man in good health. Each CDR3 is given with its conserved first and last residue. A D gene is named only where the DNA matches it firmly. Expanded clones are given a class, and other clones once, few, many or no size at all.

TRBV7-2	.	14	.	TRBJ2-7	CASRGWGSSYEQYF	TGTGCCAGCAGGGGTTGGGGGAGCTCCTACGAGCAGTACTTC
TRBV5-1	.	17	.	TRBJ2-1	CASSLRSAGVSYNEQFF	TGCGCCAGCAGCCTTCGTTCTGCAGGGGTCTCCTACAATGAGCAGTTCTTC
TRBV19	.	12	.	TRBJ1-2	CASVQGNYGYTF	TGTGCCAGTGTACAGGGAAACTATGGCTACACCTTC
TRBV7-9	.	17	.	TRBJ1-4	CASSLTHTQGREEKLFF	TGTGCCAGCAGCTTGACCCACACACAGGGACGGGAAGAAAAACTGTTTTTT
TRBV2	.	11	.	TRBJ2-7	CASRDAYEQYF	TGTGCCAGCCGGGACGCCTACGAGCAGTACTTC
TRBV7-9	.	13	.	TRBJ2-7	CASSRDTNYEQYF	TGTGCCAGCAGCAGGGACACAAACTACGAGCAGTACTTC
TRBV19	TRBD1	14	.	TRBJ2-1	CASAGTGAYNEQFF	TGTGCCAGTGCCGGGACAGGGGCCTACAATGAGCAGTTCTTC
TRBV7-2	.	14	.	TRBJ1-1	CASSWDIGGTEAFF	TGTGCCAGCAGCTGGGACATCGGGGGCACTGAAGCTTTCTTT
TRBV10-3	TRBD2	15	once	TRBJ2-5	CAISEPGLAQETQYF	TGTGCCATCAGTGAGCCGGGACTAGCACAAGAGACCCAGTACTTC
TRBV7-3	TRBD2	17	.	TRBJ2-2	CASSPPPGTSGTGELFF	TGTGCCAGCAGCCCTCCACCCGGGACTAGCGGGACCGGGGAGCTGTTTTTT
TRBV7-9	.	14	.	TRBJ2-7	CASNQGGAPGEQYF	TGTGCCAGCAATCAAGGGGGGGCACCGGGCGAGCAGTACTTC
TRBV4-2	.	15	.	TRBJ2-7	CASSQEVDGAYEQYF	TGTGCCAGCAGCCAAGAAGTGGACGGAGCCTACGAGCAGTACTTC
TRBV7-9	TRBD2	17	.	TRBJ2-7	CASSLWWVGGGPHEQYF	TGTGCCAGCAGCTTATGGTGGGTTGGGGGAGGGCCCCACGAGCAGTACTTC
TRBV9	TRBD2	17	.	TRBJ2-6	CASSVGGGSSGANVLTF	TGTGCCAGCAGCGTAGGCGGGGGGTCATCTGGGGCCAACGTCCTGACTTTC
TRBV27	TRBD1	15	.	TRBJ1-2	CASSSQEQGVWGYTF	TGTGCCAGCAGTTCCCAGGAACAGGGGGTTTGGGGCTACACCTTC